Listed below are T cell receptor beta chains from one sample, sequenced in a study of CD4 T cells in relation to SARS-CoV-2 and coronaviruses. TCRdb keeps only in-frame clones here, not all; method: immunoSEQ multiplex PCR. The repertoire includes nearly 70,000 clones, approximately 95% of them detected once, and 0.23% sits in the top ten. Sequenced material: naive CD4+ T cells from PBMCs. The receptors here all came from a human donor in good health. CDR3s include the opening cysteine and the closing phenylalanine or tryptophan. The D gene is left open where the match is weak. A clone size is listed for some rows: how often the clone was seen (once, few, many), or a class if it is expanded.

J gene: TRBJ2-3; V gene: TRBV5-1; clone size: NA; D gene: TRBD2; CDR3 DNA: TGCGCCAGCAGCCCTGGGACTATCAGCACAGATACGCAGTATTTT; CDR3 protein: CASSPGTISTDTQYF
J gene: TRBJ1-2; V gene: TRBV19; clone size: once; D gene: TRBD1; CDR3 DNA: TGTGCCAGTACCAGGACAGGGGGCGCATATGGCTACACCTTC; CDR3 protein: CASTRTGGAYGYTF
J gene: TRBJ1-4; V gene: TRBV19; clone size: NA; D gene: NA; CDR3 DNA: TGTGCCAGTAGTATCCGGGACGGAAATGAAAAACTGTTTTTT; CDR3 protein: CASSIRDGNEKLFF
J gene: TRBJ1-1; V gene: TRBV19; clone size: few; D gene: TRBD1; CDR3 DNA: TGTGCCAGTAGTAGGGACAGTGTTATGAACACTGAAGCTTTCTTT; CDR3 protein: CASSRDSVMNTEAFF
J gene: TRBJ2-1; V gene: TRBV5-4; clone size: NA; D gene: TRBD1; CDR3 DNA: TGTGCCAGCAGCTTGCCCACAAACAGGGGCAATGAGCAGTTCTTC; CDR3 protein: CASSLPTNRGNEQFF
J gene: TRBJ1-2; V gene: TRBV3-1/TRBV3-2; clone size: NA; D gene: NA; CDR3 DNA: TGTGCCAGCAGCCGCCCAGGGTTCTATGGCTACACCTTC; CDR3 protein: CASSRPGFYGYTF
J gene: TRBJ1-2; V gene: TRBV30; clone size: NA; D gene: TRBD1; CDR3 DNA: TGTGCCTGGAGCGCAGGGACAGGGCGGCAGGGCACCTTC; CDR3 protein: CAWSAGTGRQGTF
J gene: TRBJ1-4; V gene: TRBV18; clone size: few; D gene: NA; CDR3 DNA: TGTGCCAGCTCACCAATAACAGCTAATGAAAAACTGTTTTTT; CDR3 protein: CASSPITANEKLFF
J gene: TRBJ2-3; V gene: TRBV9; clone size: NA; D gene: NA; CDR3 DNA: TGTGCCAGCAGCGTCGGAGAACGAGATACGCAGTATTTT; CDR3 protein: CASSVGERDTQYF
J gene: TRBJ2-3; V gene: TRBV28; clone size: NA; D gene: NA; CDR3 DNA: TGTGCCAGCAACCAACACTCCACAGATACGCAGTATTTT; CDR3 protein: CASNQHSTDTQYF
J gene: TRBJ1-4; V gene: TRBV6-6; clone size: NA; D gene: NA; CDR3 DNA: TGTGCCAGCAGCCAGAGTCTCGGGGGGCCTTTCGAAAAACTGTTTTTT; CDR3 protein: CASSQSLGGPFEKLFF
J gene: TRBJ2-7; V gene: TRBV4-2; clone size: NA; D gene: TRBD1; CDR3 DNA: TGTGCCAAAAGGACGACAGGGGGATACGAGCAGTACTTC; CDR3 protein: CAKRTTGGYEQYF
J gene: TRBJ1-6; V gene: TRBV18; clone size: few; D gene: NA; CDR3 DNA: TGTGCCAGCTCACCTGTCCGGGGCGCTGAGAGTAGAGGACCCCTCCACTTT; CDR3 protein: CASSPVRGAESRGPLHF
J gene: TRBJ1-5; V gene: TRBV7-2; clone size: NA; D gene: NA; CDR3 DNA: TGTGCCAGCAGTTTCATCCACAGGGAGAGCAATCAGCCCCAGCATTTT; CDR3 protein: CASSFIHRESNQPQHF
J gene: TRBJ2-3; V gene: TRBV5-4; clone size: NA; D gene: NA; CDR3 DNA: TGTGCCAGCAGTTTTTATCAAGCGAAGGATACGCAGTATTTT; CDR3 protein: CASSFYQAKDTQYF
J gene: TRBJ1-1; V gene: TRBV4-2; clone size: NA; D gene: NA; CDR3 DNA: TGTGCCAGCAGCGCAAGAGGGGGAGACACTGAAGCTTTCTTT; CDR3 protein: CASSARGGDTEAFF
J gene: TRBJ1-5; V gene: TRBV27; clone size: NA; D gene: NA; CDR3 DNA: TGTGCCAGCAGTTTATGGGGGGGGAGATATAGCAATCAGCCCCAGCATTTT; CDR3 protein: CASSLWGGRYSNQPQHF
J gene: TRBJ2-3; V gene: TRBV28; clone size: NA; D gene: NA; CDR3 DNA: TGTGCCAGCAGGGGCGGGGTCACGAATACGCAGTATTTT; CDR3 protein: CASRGGVTNTQYF
J gene: TRBJ2-7; V gene: TRBV14; clone size: NA; D gene: TRBD1; CDR3 DNA: TGTGCCAGCAGCCATGAACTTTGGACAGGGGGCTTTTACGAGCAGTACTTC; CDR3 protein: CASSHELWTGGFYEQYF
J gene: TRBJ1-2; V gene: TRBV3-1/TRBV3-2; clone size: NA; D gene: TRBD1; CDR3 DNA: TGTGCCAGCAGCTCCTCTCCCGGGACAGGGTCCTATGGCTACACCTTC; CDR3 protein: CASSSSPGTGSYGYTF
J gene: TRBJ2-1; V gene: TRBV7-9; clone size: NA; D gene: TRBD2; CDR3 DNA: TGTGCCAGCAGCCCTTCTTTGGCACTAGCGGGCCACAATGAGCAGTTCTTC; CDR3 protein: CASSPSLALAGHNEQFF
J gene: TRBJ2-5; V gene: TRBV5-1; clone size: NA; D gene: NA; CDR3 DNA: TGCGCCAGCAGCACCCACAGGAGGGGGGCAGAGACCCAGTACTTC; CDR3 protein: CASSTHRRGAETQYF
J gene: TRBJ1-4; V gene: TRBV28; clone size: NA; D gene: TRBD1; CDR3 DNA: TGTGCCAGCAGGAGGGGGCGGAGGATCGATGAAAAACTGTTTTTT; CDR3 protein: CASRRGRRIDEKLFF
J gene: TRBJ2-7; V gene: TRBV4-1; clone size: NA; D gene: NA; CDR3 DNA: TGCGCCAGCAGCCGAACGGACCGGGACCTCGGCTACGAGCAGTACTTC; CDR3 protein: CASSRTDRDLGYEQYF
J gene: TRBJ2-1; V gene: TRBV4-1; clone size: NA; D gene: TRBD2; CDR3 DNA: TGCGCCAGCAGCCACCCGGACCGCGGGAGGGCCATTGAGCAGTTCTTC; CDR3 protein: CASSHPDRGRAIEQFF
J gene: TRBJ2-6; V gene: TRBV9; clone size: NA; D gene: TRBD2; CDR3 DNA: TGTGCCAGCAGCGTCCGGGGGGGAGGGGCCAACGTCCTGACTTTC; CDR3 protein: CASSVRGGGANVLTF
J gene: TRBJ2-1; V gene: TRBV7-8; clone size: few; D gene: NA; CDR3 DNA: TGTGCCAGCAGCCTTAGCGGAGGTTGGAATGAGCAGTTCTTC; CDR3 protein: CASSLSGGWNEQFF
J gene: TRBJ1-5; V gene: TRBV7-2; clone size: NA; D gene: TRBD1; CDR3 DNA: TGTGCCAGCAGCCTCCGGACAGGGGGCAATCAGCCCCAGCATTTT; CDR3 protein: CASSLRTGGNQPQHF
J gene: TRBJ2-1; V gene: TRBV6-4; clone size: NA; D gene: NA; CDR3 DNA: TGTGCCAGCAGTATGGGGGCGGATGAGCAGTTCTTC; CDR3 protein: CASSMGADEQFF
J gene: TRBJ2-3; V gene: TRBV24-1; clone size: NA; D gene: TRBD1; CDR3 DNA: TGTGCCACCAGTGATCCCGGGACAGGGTTCACAGATACGCAGTATTTT; CDR3 protein: CATSDPGTGFTDTQYF
J gene: TRBJ1-5; V gene: TRBV28; clone size: NA; D gene: NA; CDR3 DNA: TGTGCCAGCATAAAGGGGAATAGCAATCAGCCCCAGCATTTT; CDR3 protein: CASIKGNSNQPQHF
J gene: TRBJ1-3; V gene: TRBV5-6; clone size: once; D gene: NA; CDR3 DNA: TGTGCCAGCAGCATATCACAGGGAAACACCATATATTTT; CDR3 protein: CASSISQGNTIYF
J gene: TRBJ1-5; V gene: TRBV18; clone size: NA; D gene: TRBD1; CDR3 DNA: TGTGCCAGCTCAACTTCCGGGACAGGGGGCCTTCAGCCCCAGCATTTT; CDR3 protein: CASSTSGTGGLQPQHF
J gene: TRBJ1-2; V gene: TRBV5-1; clone size: NA; D gene: NA; CDR3 DNA: TGCGCCAGCAGCTTGGGTAGCGCTAACTATGGCTACACCTTC; CDR3 protein: CASSLGSANYGYTF
J gene: TRBJ1-2; V gene: TRBV19; clone size: NA; D gene: NA; CDR3 DNA: TGTGCCAGTAGTCAACGGGGCCGACGGGGAAACTATGGCTACACCTTC; CDR3 protein: CASSQRGRRGNYGYTF
J gene: TRBJ2-4; V gene: TRBV7-2; clone size: NA; D gene: TRBD2; CDR3 DNA: TGTGCCAGCAGCTTAGTTGAAGCGGGGGGTACTCTAGCCAAAAACATTCAGTACTTC; CDR3 protein: CASSLVEAGGTLAKNIQYF